This TCR beta chain emerged from a study of blood T cells in healthy people across ages (dated by TCRdb to 2013 to 2016). Background for the entire study: In model experiments, template switching captured about one uniquely barcoded TCR beta cDNA molecule for every two T cells. To avoid experimental bias, donors of different ages were distributed randomly across sequencing lanes. To track age-related changes in TCR beta repertoire diversity, the study relied on deep sequencing normalized with unique cDNA molecular identifiers. The study analyzed two additional independent replicas of 1 million unique cDNA reads from the same blood draw for two donors, one aged 18 to 30 and one aged 80 or older. The donors were split into four age groups: young (average 16 years), middle-aged (more than 35), aged (over 55) and long-lived (roughly 77). Overall study results and their limits: Estimates of total diversity from one million sequenced T cells were regarded as lower bounds and underestimates. Observed TCR beta diversity per million T cells fell roughly linearly with age, and a significant reduction was already apparent by age roughly 41. Donor CMV infection status was unknown, potentially confounding age-related changes in expanded clonotypes. There was a strong correlation between observed TCR beta diversity and the percentage of naive T cells measured by flow cytometry. Because profiling used bulk unsorted PBMCs, naive and antigen-experienced compartments could not be compared conclusively. Compared with the aged group, the long-lived group had more naive CD4+ T cells, fewer expanded clones and increased TCR diversity, suggesting age selection.

Donors were 30 to 45 systemically healthy Caucasian individuals from Russia aged roughly 6 to 95 years. Each donor gave about 9.2 milliliters of peripheral blood, drawn into EDTA-treated Vacutainer tubes. Ficoll-Paque density-gradient centrifugation was used to isolate PBMCs, with at least 6.5 million per sample. Trizol reagent was used to extract total RNA from the PBMCs, yielding at least 6 micrograms per sample. The percentages of naive CD45RAhigh/CD27high T cells were determined by flow cytometry on a PBMC aliquot from every donor. The CDR3 numbers 15 residues from cysteine through phenylalanine. Only the CDR3 DNA is retained, 45 bases long and in frame from the first base. The germline V gene (reference sequence) sets CDR1 to SGHKS and CDR2 to YYEKEE. Germline trimming amounts to 2 bases on V and 3 bases on J, with 4 as the count of junction bases outside the gene matches. This clonotype was seen a few times. Its binding antigen is unknown. No base quality information exists; no much larger clone differs at one position.

The receptor library was made with 5' RACE. TCRdb records Illumina HiSeq 2500 as the sequencer. The second PCR ran for roughly 6 to 11 cycles and used a J-beta primer mix along with a sample-barcoded 5' primer. A unique molecular identifier was introduced onto each TCR beta cDNA molecule by a template-switch 5' adaptor carrying 12 random nucleotides. Each sample yielded at least 2.5 million CDR3-containing paired-end reads. All of the RNA was converted into first-strand cDNA using the Mint cDNA synthesis kit, with a TRBC-specific oligonucleotide serving as the primer. Following uracil-DNA glycosylase treatment, a first 18-cycle PCR with universal primers M1SS and BC2_uni_R was performed on all cDNA. On the authors' methods: Each sample was normalized by randomly selecting 1 million high-quality reads, each carrying a distinct molecular identifier. Reads with shared molecular identifiers were discarded instead of being binned into consensus sequences. MiTCR, set to a Q25 quality threshold and the strictest error-elimination algorithm, was used for CDR3 identification, clonotype clustering and error correction. A nonparametric unseen species model with Euler transformation was used to estimate a lower bound on total TCR beta diversity. TCRdb reprocessed the public reads (quality trimming at Q25 with fastp, clone calling with MiXCR) and kept in-frame beta chains. Rows matching on CDR3 protein sequence are summarized as one entry with the most common DNA and genes. These V and J calls rely on TCRdb rather than the paper's analysis. The sample table contains approximately 600,000 distinct CDR3 sequences; only one count was recorded for under 70% of them. Clones ranked in the top ten supply around 37% of the sample.

This chain is built from TRBV5-5 and TRBJ1-4; TRBD1 aligns with 7 central bases. Sequenced: blood. This sequence originates from a man between 60 and 70 years old in good health. In nucleotide form, the sequence is TGTGCCAGCAGCTTTAGGACAGGCCCTAATGAAAAACTGTTTTTT. This encodes CASSFRTGPNEKLFF.